Shown below are 9 T cell receptor beta chains from a single sample sequenced in a study of tumor and adjacent non-tumor tissue in lung cancer (dated by TCRdb to 2016 to 2019). RNA was extracted from bulk unsorted tissue and checked for quality with a NanoDrop ND-1000 and an Agilent 2100. Distant non-tumor tissue taken more than 3 cm from the tumor edge was used as the normal lung sample. The library was generated by multiplex PCR. These reads were obtained on an Illumina HiSeq 2500. Following protocols modified from ARM-PCR, the researchers constructed TCRbeta libraries through three rounds of nested PCR with primers (Table S4). The raw public reads went through TCRdb reprocessing: fastp at Q25, MiXCR clone calling, in-frame beta chains kept. Each CDR3 protein appears once, grouped with its most common genes and DNA. A total of roughly 45,000 distinct CDR3 sequences appear in this sample, more than 50% of them only once. About 50% of the sample rests with the top ten.

Material for sequencing was distant non-tumor lung tissue. The receptors were sampled from a man aged 50-59 years with non-small cell lung cancer.

The sample holds many counts of this clonotype. The chain is built from TRBV12-3 or TRBV12-4 and TRBJ2-6, with D tentatively TRBD2 (6 bases). V lost 5 bases to trimming and J lost 10 bases, with 21 bases between them. The CDR3 consists of 16 residues. This CDR3 reads CASSPEAVRGSNVLTF. The CDR3, as DNA: TGTGCCAGCAGTCCGGAGGCTGTGCGGGGTTCTAACGTCCTGACTTTC.

Points on this clonotype: One end of the junction fails to match germline, which may point to a read error. The gene calls are TRBV11-2 and TRBJ2-2; TRBD2 might be the D (5 bases). Germline V gives CDR1 SGHAT, CDR2 FQNNGV. CDR3 length: 14 amino acids. In DNA, the CDR3 is TGTGCCAGCAGCCACCAGGCGAACACCGGGGAACTGTTTTTT. Encoded protein: CASSHQANTGELFF. Variable domain in full (rest from reference TRBV11-2 and TRBJ2-2): EAGVAQSPRYKIIEKRQSVAFWCNPISGHATLYWYQQILGQGPKLLIQFQNNGVVDDSQLPKDRFSAERLKGVDSTLKIQPAKLEDSAVYLCASSHQANTGELFFGEGSRLTVL.

This clonotype was picked up a small number of times. Being one base from a much bigger clone, this may be a read error. The CDR3 bases are TGTGCCAGCAGTCGAGGGGGTCTTGACTACACCTTC. As protein: CASSRGGLDYTF. The chain uses TRBV6-5 and TRBJ1-2; D perhaps matches TRBD1 (6 bases). The CDR3 sequence is 12 residues long. Between the trimmed V and J ends, which lost 5 bases and 10 bases, there was a span of 14 bases. The germline V gene has CDR1 MNHEY and CDR2 SVGAGI.

This clonotype was seen a few times. The chain joins TRBV11-3 to TRBJ2-1, with 9 bases aligning to TRBD2. Trimming removed 4 bases from V and 4 bases from J; junction bases left unmatched: 5. Germline-derived CDR1 and CDR2 are SGHNT and YENEEA. The CDR3 extends over 15 amino acids. The CDR3 nucleotides read TGTGCCAGCAGCTCGACTAGCGGAGAGTACAATGAGCAGTTCTTC. Translating gives CASSSTSGEYNEQFF.

This clonotype has just a few counts. One end of the junction is discordant with germline, which a read error may explain. The gene calls are TRBV7-9 and TRBJ2-1, with D possibly matching TRBD2 (5 bases). Germline CDR1 reads SEHNR; CDR2 reads FQNEAQ (reference sequence). CDR3 length: 18 amino acids. CDR3 loop: CASGRRQEPGKSYNGQFF. The CDR3 bases are TGTGCCAGCGGTAGGAGGCAGGAGCCGGGCAAATCCTACAATGGGCAGTTCTTC.

Turning to this clonotype: One junction end does not reproduce the germline sequence, and a read error may be involved. This chain connects TRBV30 to TRBJ1-5; no firm D call. Germline V gene lookup returns CDR1 GTSNPN and CDR2 SVGIG (reference sequence). The CDR3 is made up of 13 amino acids. This CDR3 is CAWSSSLNRPQHF. CDR3 sequence (DNA): TGTGCCTGGAGCTCTTCCCTCAATCGGCCCCAGCATTTT.

This clonotype was detected once. Since a much larger clone is just one base distant, this may be a read error. The chain uses TRBV29-1 and TRBJ1-2; D ambiguous. Deletions cut 6 bases from V and 4 bases from J, with 12 bases between. Germline CDR1 reads SQVTM; CDR2 reads ANQGSEA. This CDR3 is built from 12 residues. The CDR3 DNA sequence: TGCAGCGTAGCTCACGGGGTCTATGGCTACACCTTC. It specifies CSVAHGVYGYTF.

This clonotype was counted many times. The chain joins TRBV12-3 or TRBV12-4 to TRBJ2-5; D is perhaps TRBD2 (6 bases). This CDR3 spans 14 amino acids. V lost 6 bases to trimming and J lost 5 bases, with 16 bases between them. The CDR3 DNA reads TGTGCCAGCAGCCCTTGGGCAGGGACTGAGACCCAGTACTTC. Amino acids: CASSPWAGTETQYF.

With regard to this clonotype: The junction differs from germline at one of its ends, possibly a read error. The rearrangement uses TRBV12-3 or TRBV12-4 and TRBJ2-3, with D possibly matching TRBD2 (7 bases). The CDR3 runs to 14 residues. The CDR3 coding sequence is TGTGCCAGCAGTTTAGCGGGGGGGCCTGATATGCAGTATTTT. Its translation: CASSLAGGPDMQYF.